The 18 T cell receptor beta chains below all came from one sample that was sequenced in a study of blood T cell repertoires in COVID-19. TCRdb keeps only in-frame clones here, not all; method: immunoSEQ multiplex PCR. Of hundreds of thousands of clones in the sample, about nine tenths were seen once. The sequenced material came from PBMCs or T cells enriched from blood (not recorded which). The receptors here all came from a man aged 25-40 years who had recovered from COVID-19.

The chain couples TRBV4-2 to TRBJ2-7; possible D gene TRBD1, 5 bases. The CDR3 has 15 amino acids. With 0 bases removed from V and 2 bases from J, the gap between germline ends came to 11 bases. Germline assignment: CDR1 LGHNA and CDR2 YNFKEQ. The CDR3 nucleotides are TGTGCCAGCAGCCAAGAGGGCCTGGGGCCCTACGAGCAGTACTTC. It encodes CASSQEGLGPYEQYF.

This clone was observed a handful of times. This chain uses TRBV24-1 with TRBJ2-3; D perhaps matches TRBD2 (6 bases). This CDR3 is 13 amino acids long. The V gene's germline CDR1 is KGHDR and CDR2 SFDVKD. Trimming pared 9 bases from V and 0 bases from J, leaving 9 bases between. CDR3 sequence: CATLGTSTDTQYF. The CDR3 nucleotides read TGTGCCACCCTAGGGACTAGCACAGATACGCAGTATTTT.

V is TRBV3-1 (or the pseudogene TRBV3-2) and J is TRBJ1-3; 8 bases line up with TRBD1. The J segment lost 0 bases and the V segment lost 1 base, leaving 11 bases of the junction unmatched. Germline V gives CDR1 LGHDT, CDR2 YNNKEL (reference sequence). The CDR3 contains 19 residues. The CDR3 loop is CASSQVYHWTGTSGNTIYF. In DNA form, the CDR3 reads TGTGCCAGCAGCCAAGTCTACCACTGGACAGGGACCTCTGGAAACACCATATATTTT.

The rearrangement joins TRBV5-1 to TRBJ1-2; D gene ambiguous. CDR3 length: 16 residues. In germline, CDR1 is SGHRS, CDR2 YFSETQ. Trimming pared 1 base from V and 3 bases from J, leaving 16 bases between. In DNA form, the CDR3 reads TGCGCCAGCAGCTTGACCCCAGTCAGGTCCGACTATGGCTACACCTTC. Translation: CASSLTPVRSDYGYTF.

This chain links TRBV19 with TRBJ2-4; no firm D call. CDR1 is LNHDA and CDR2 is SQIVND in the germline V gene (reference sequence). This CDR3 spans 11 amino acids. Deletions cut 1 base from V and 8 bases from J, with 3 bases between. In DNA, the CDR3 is TGTGCCAGTAGTATAGGAGACATTCAGTACTTC. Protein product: CASSIGDIQYF.

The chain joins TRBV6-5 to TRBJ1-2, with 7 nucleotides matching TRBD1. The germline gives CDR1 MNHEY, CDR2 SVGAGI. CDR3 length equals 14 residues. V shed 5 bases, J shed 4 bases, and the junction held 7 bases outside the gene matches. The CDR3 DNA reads TGTGCCAGCAGTCGACAGGGATCGGGCTATGGCTACACCTTC. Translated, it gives CASSRQGSGYGYTF.

The CDR3 sequence is CASSVEQGANNEQFF. The CDR3 DNA follows: TGTGCCAGCAGTGTCGAGCAGGGGGCCAACAATGAGCAGTTCTTC. V gene TRBV2 combines with J gene TRBJ2-1, with TRBD1 identical over 8 bases. The CDR3 is 15 residues long. Germline V gene sequence: CDR1 SNHLY, CDR2 FYNNEI. V lost 4 bases and J lost 5; bases outside the gene matches: 7.

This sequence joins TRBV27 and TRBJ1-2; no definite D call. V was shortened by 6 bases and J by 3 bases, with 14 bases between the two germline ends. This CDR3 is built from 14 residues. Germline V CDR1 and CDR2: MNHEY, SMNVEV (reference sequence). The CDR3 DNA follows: TGTGCCAGCAGCCCCGGCGGAGACGACTATGGCTACACCTTC. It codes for CASSPGGDDYGYTF.

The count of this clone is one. The CDR3 region is CASSPGQGWTPLHF. CDR3 sequence (DNA): TGTGCCAGTAGTCCCGGACAGGGCTGGACACCCCTCCACTTT. The chain carries TRBV19 and TRBJ1-6, with 8 bases that match TRBD1. Germline V gene data show CDR1 as LNHDA and CDR2 as SQIVND (reference sequence). The CDR3 totals 14 residues. V dropped 5 bases and J dropped 11; count of bases not matched to a gene: 8.

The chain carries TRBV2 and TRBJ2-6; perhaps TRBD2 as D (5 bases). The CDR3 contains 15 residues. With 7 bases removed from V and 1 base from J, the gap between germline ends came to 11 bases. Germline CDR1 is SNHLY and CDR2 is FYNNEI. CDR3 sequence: CASIRGASGANVLTF. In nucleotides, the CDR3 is TGTGCCAGCATCCGGGGAGCTTCTGGGGCCAACGTCCTGACTTTC.

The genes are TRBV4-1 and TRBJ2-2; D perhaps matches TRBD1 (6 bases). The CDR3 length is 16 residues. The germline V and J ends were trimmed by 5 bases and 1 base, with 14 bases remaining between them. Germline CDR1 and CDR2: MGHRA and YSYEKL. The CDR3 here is CASSAPETGNTGELFF. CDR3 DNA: TGCGCCAGCAGCGCCCCCGAGACAGGGAACACCGGGGAGCTGTTTTTT.

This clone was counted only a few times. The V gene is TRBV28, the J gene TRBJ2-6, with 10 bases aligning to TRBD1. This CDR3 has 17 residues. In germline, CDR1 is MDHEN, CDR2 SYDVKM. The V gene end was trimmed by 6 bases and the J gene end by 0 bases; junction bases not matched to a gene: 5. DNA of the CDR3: TGTGCCAGCAGATCCGGGACAGGGGACTCTGGGGCCAACGTCCTGACTTTC. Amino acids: CASRSGTGDSGANVLTF. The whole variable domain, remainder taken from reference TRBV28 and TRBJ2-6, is DVKVTQSSRYLVKRTGEKVFLECVQDMDHENMFWYRQDPGLGLRLIYFSYDVKMKEKGDIPEGYSVSREKKERFSLILESASTNQTSMYLCASRSGTGDSGANVLTFGAGSRLTVL.

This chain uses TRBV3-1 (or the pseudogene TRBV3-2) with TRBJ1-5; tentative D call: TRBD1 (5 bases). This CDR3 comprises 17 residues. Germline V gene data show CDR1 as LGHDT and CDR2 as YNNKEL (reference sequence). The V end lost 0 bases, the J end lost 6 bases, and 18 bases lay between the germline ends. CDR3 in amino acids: CASSQDQGRGRGQPQHF. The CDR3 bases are TGTGCCAGCAGCCAAGATCAAGGGAGGGGTCGGGGTCAGCCCCAGCATTTT.

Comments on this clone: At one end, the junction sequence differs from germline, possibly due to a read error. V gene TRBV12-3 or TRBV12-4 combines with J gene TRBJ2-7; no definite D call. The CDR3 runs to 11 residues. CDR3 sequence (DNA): TGTGCCAGCAGTTTAATGCGGTCCCTACACTTC. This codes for CASSLMRSLHF.

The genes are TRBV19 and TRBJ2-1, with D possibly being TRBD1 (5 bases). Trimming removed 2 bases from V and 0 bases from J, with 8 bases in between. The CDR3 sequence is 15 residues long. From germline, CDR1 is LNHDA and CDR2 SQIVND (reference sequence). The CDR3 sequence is CASSIRQSSYNEQFF. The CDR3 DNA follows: TGTGCCAGTAGTATAAGACAGAGCTCCTACAATGAGCAGTTCTTC.

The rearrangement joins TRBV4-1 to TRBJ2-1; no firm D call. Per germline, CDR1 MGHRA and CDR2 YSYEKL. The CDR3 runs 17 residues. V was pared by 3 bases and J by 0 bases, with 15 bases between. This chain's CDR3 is CASSQEWAISSYNEQFF. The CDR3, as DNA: TGCGCCAGCAGCCAGGAATGGGCGATAAGCTCCTACAATGAGCAGTTCTTC.

The CDR3 protein is CASQPGTSGGTFYNEQFF. CDR3 coding DNA: TGTGCCAGCCAGCCCGGGACTAGCGGGGGGACTTTCTACAATGAGCAGTTCTTC. The chain carries TRBV28 and TRBJ2-1; TRBD2 matches at 15 bases. V was clipped by 8 bases and J by 3 bases; unmatched bases: 11. The V gene's germline CDR1 is MDHEN and CDR2 SYDVKM. CDR3 length equals 18 residues. Drawing the rest from reference TRBV28 and TRBJ2-1, the complete variable domain is DVKVTQSSRYLVKRTGEKVFLECVQDMDHENMFWYRQDPGLGLRLIYFSYDVKMKEKGDIPEGYSVSREKKERFSLILESASTNQTSMYLCASQPGTSGGTFYNEQFFGPGTRLTVL.

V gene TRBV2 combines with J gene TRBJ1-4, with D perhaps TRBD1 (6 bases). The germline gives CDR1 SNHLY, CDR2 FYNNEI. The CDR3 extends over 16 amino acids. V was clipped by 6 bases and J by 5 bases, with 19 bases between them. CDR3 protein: CASSAEQGLRNEKLFF. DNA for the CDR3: TGTGCCAGCAGCGCAGAACAGGGATTGAGGAATGAAAAACTGTTTTTT.